This record looks at one TCR beta chain sequence and its context. Its antigen remains unidentified. The entry originates in a study of shared clonotypes between healthy human individuals. Study as a whole: Per donor, CD8 memory used one plate, CD8 naive used two, CD4 memory used three and CD4 naive used three.

Only Caucasian adults living in Nashville, Tennessee made up the donor group. Generated by immunoSEQ multiplex PCR, the TCRdb table keeps only in-frame clones and is missing some. The sample has over a million clones, roughly 95% seen once. This CDR3 is 16 amino acids long. With 0 bases removed from V and 10 bases from J, the gap between germline ends came to 20 bases. Germline assignment: CDR1 SGDLS and CDR2 YYNGEE. Findings of the study overall: Compared with clonotypes that all four donors shared, non-shared clonotypes had lower generation probabilities. There were few donors, and this limited the genetic and exposure-history diversity represented.

This chain links TRBV9 with TRBJ2-1, with a weak D call TRBD2 (5 bases). The TCR comes from a man younger than 45 in good health. The source material was naive CD4+ T cells sorted from blood. Subset here: CD45RA+ positively selected. This chain's CDR3 is CASSVGDLGLAREQFF. CDR3 coding DNA: TGTGCCAGCAGCGTAGGGGATTTAGGACTCGCAAGGGAGCAGTTCTTC.